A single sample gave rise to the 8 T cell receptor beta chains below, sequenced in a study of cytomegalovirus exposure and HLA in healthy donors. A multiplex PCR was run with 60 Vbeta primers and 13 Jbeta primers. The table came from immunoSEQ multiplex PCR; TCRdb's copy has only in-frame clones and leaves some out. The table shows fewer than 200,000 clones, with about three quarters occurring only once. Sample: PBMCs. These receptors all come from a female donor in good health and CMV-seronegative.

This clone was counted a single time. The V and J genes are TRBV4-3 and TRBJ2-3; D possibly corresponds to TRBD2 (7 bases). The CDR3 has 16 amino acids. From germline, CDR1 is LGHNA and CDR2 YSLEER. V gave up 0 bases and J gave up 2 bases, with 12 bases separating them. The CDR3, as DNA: TGCGCCAGCAGCCAAGATATTGCGGGGGCCACAGATACGCAGTATTTT. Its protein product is CASSQDIAGATDTQYF.

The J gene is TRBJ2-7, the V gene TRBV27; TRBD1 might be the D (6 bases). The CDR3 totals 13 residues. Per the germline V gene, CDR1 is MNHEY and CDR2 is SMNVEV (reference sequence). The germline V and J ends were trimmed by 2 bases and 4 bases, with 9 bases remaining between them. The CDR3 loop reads CASSLGTHYEQYF. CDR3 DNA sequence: TGTGCCAGCAGTTTAGGGACACATTACGAGCAGTACTTC.

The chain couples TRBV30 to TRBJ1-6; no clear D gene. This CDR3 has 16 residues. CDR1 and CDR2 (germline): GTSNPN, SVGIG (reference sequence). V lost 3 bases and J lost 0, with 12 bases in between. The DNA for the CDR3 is TGTGCCTGGAGGGCAATTGCTGTCTCCTATAATTCACCCCTCCACTTT. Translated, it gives CAWRAIAVSYNSPLHF.

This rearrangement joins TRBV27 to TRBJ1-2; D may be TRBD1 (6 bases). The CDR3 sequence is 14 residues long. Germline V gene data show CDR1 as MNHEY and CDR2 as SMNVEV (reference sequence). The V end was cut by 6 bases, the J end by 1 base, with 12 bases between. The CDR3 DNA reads TGTGCCAGCAGCCGGACAGACTTTAACTATGGCTACACCTTC. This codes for CASSRTDFNYGYTF.

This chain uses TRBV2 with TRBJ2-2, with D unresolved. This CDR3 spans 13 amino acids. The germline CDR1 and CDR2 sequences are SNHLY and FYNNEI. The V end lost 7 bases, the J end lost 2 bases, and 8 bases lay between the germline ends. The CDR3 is CASNFRNTGELFF. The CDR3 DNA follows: TGTGCCAGCAACTTCCGAAACACCGGGGAGCTGTTTTTT.

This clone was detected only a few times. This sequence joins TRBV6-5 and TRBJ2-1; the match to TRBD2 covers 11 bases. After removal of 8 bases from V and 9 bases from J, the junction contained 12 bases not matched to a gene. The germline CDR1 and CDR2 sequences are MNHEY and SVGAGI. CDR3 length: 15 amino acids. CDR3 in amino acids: CASSPFSGRAREQFF. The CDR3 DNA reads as TGTGCCAGCTCTCCGTTTAGCGGGAGGGCGCGTGAGCAGTTCTTC.

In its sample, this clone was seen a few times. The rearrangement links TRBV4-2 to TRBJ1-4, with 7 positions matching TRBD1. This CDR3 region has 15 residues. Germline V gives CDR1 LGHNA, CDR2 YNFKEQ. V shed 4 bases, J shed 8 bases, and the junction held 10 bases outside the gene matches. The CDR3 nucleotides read TGTGCCAGCAGCCCGCTGGACAGGTTGGTCGAAAAACTGTTTTTT. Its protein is CASSPLDRLVEKLFF.

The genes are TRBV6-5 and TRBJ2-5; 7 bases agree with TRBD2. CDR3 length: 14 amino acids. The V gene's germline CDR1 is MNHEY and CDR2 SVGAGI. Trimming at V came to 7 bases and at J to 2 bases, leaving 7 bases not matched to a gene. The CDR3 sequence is CASKPGLWQETQYF. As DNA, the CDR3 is TGTGCCAGCAAGCCGGGACTATGGCAAGAGACCCAGTACTTC.